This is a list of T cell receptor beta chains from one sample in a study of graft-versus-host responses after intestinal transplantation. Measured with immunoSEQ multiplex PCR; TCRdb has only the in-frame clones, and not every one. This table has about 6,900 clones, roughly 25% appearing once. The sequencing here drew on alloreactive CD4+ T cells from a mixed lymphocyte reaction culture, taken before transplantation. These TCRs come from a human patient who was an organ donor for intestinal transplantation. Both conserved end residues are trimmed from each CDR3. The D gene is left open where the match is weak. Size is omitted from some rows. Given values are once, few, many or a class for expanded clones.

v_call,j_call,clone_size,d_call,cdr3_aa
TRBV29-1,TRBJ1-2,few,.,SVEIVQVYGYT
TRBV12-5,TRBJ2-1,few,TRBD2,ASGSDPWAGTNYNEQF
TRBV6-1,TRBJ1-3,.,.,ASIHSGNTIY
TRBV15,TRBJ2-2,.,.,ATSRDRLPNTGELF
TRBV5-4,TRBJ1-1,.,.,ASSFGQSAF
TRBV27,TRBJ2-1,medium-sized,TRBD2,ASSFWAGGEDEQF
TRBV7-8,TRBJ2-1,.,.,ASSFFQGNEQF
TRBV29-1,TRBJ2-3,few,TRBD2,SPRLAEPSTDTQY
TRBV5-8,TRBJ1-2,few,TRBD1,ASSLDTQTGYYGYT
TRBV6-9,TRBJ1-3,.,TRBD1,ASSYNRGLFGNTIY
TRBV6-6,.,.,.,ASSYERTYEQY
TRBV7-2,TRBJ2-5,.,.,ASSLVWQGRETQY
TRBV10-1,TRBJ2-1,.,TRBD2,ASIPASGDNEQF